This entry concerns a single T cell receptor (beta chain). The data were obtained in a study of T-cell reconstitution after alpha-beta-depleted transplantation in children. The CDR3 sequence is 12 residues long. The V end lost 6 bases, the J end lost 4 bases, and 12 bases lay between the germline ends. Germline CDR1 and CDR2: DFQATT and SNEGSKA (reference sequence). Unique molecular identifiers were incorporated into the prepared TCRbeta library. Each CDR3 protein gets one entry after TCRdb re-called the PCR reads with MiXCR. The data show 440,000 or so distinct CDR3 sequences, 43% seen once. The receptor comes from a girl aged 2 to 10 with aplastic anemia, due to receive a stem cell transplant. This sample comprised PBMCs, obtained before TCRalphabeta/CD19-depleted stem cell transplant. The gene calls are TRBV20-1 and TRBJ1-2; D is unclear. CDR3 sequence: CSAPTTTYGYTF. DNA for the CDR3: TGCAGTGCCCCCACTACGACCTATGGCTACACCTTC.